The 31 T cell receptor beta chains given below trace back to one sample, sequenced in a study of monozygotic twins with inflammatory bowel disease. TCRdb re-called the 5' RACE reads, yielding one record per CDR3 amino acid sequence without DNA. This listing includes some 150,000 distinct CDR3 sequences. Source material: blood. Receptors were obtained from a human donor with ulcerative colitis or Crohn's disease, or a healthy co-twin of an affected twin (not recorded which).

This rearrangement joins TRBV6-5 to TRBJ1-5; with no DNA, the TCRdb D assignment of TRBD1 cannot be verified. The germline V gene encodes CDR1 MNHEY and CDR2 SVGAGI. The CDR3 has 17 residues. The CDR3 loop reads CASSYSKGGDSNQPQHF.

The chain has TRBV3-1 and TRBJ2-1; TCRdb's D gene call, TRBD1, goes unchecked for lack of DNA. The CDR3 runs to 18 residues. The V gene's germline CDR1 is LGHDT and CDR2 YNNKEL (reference sequence). The chain's CDR3 is CASSQGAGTGASYNEQFF.

This chain links TRBV20-1 with TRBJ1-6; TCRdb selects TRBD1, and the lack of DNA leaves this call unchecked. The germline V gene encodes CDR1 DFQATT and CDR2 SNEGSKA (reference sequence). The CDR3 extends over 14 amino acids. CDR3 region: CSASGGRDNSPLHF.

The chain is built from TRBV7-2 and TRBJ2-7; TCRdb gives TRBD2 as the D gene, but with no DNA this cannot be confirmed. In germline, CDR1 is SGHTA, CDR2 FQGNSA. The CDR3 totals 13 residues. The CDR3: CASSKGARGEQYF.

The J gene is TRBJ2-7, the V gene TRBV4-3. The CDR3 runs 15 residues. Per the germline V gene, CDR1 is LGHNA and CDR2 is YSLEER. This CDR3 is CASSQDSGEPYEQYF.

This chain links TRBV29-1 with TRBJ1-1; there is no DNA to check the TCRdb D call of TRBD1. The CDR3 runs 13 residues. Germline V gives CDR1 SQVTM, CDR2 ANQGSEA. The CDR3 protein is CSAGRGRETEAFF.

This sequence joins TRBV7-2 and TRBJ2-7; TCRdb reports TRBD1, a call that lacks DNA to check it against. CDR3 length equals 17 residues. CDR1 and CDR2 (germline): SGHTA, FQGNSA. CDR3 protein: CASSLAGGGQASYEQYF. The variable domain in full, with the rest retrieved from reference TRBV7-2 and TRBJ2-7, is GAGVSQSPSNKVTEKGKDVELRCDPISGHTALYWYRQSLGQGLEFLIYFQGNSAPDKSGLPSDRFSAERTGGSVSTLTIQRTQQEDSAVYLCASSLAGGGQASYEQYFGPGTRLTVT.

This sequence joins TRBV27 and TRBJ2-7; TCRdb's D call of TRBD1 is untestable without DNA. Per germline, CDR1 MNHEY and CDR2 SMNVEV (reference sequence). The CDR3 is 15 amino acids. CDR3 loop: CASGTLGQSLYEQYF.

V gene TRBV19 combines with J gene TRBJ1-1. CDR1 LNHDA and CDR2 SQIVND come from the germline V gene (reference sequence). The CDR3 sequence is 15 residues long. This chain's CDR3 is CASTRAVLMNTEAFF. Full variable domain (rest looked up from reference TRBV19 and TRBJ1-1): DGGITQSPKYLFRKEGQNVTLSCEQNLNHDAMYWYRQDPGQGLRLIYYSQIVNDFQKGDIAEGYSVSREKKESFPLTVTSAQKNPTAFYLCASTRAVLMNTEAFFGQGTRLTVV.

The chain joins TRBV2 to TRBJ1-5; absent DNA, TCRdb's TRBD1 call cannot be checked. CDR1 and CDR2 from the germline V gene are SNHLY and FYNNEI. The CDR3 is 16 amino acids. CDR3 sequence: CASSVRTGDGNQPQHF.

The CDR3: CASSFQRGYNEQFF. This chain uses TRBV5-5 with TRBJ2-1; TCRdb selects TRBD2, and the lack of DNA leaves this call unchecked. The CDR3 is 14 amino acids. The germline CDR1 and CDR2 sequences are SGHKS and YYEKEE (reference sequence).

The chain joins TRBV11-2 to TRBJ2-7. Germline V gene lookup returns CDR1 SGHAT and CDR2 FQNNGV. The CDR3 sequence is 11 residues long. This CDR3 reads CASGISYEQYF.

The chain combines TRBV5-1 with TRBJ2-1; without DNA, the TCRdb call of TRBD1 cannot be checked. From germline, CDR1 is SGHRS and CDR2 YFSETQ. This CDR3 has 13 residues. CDR3 in amino acids: CASSTDRGDEQFF.

Here the CDR3 reads CASSLAGSWLANYGYTF. The chain recombines TRBV7-9 with TRBJ1-2. CDR1 is SEHNR, CDR2 FQNEAQ, per germline (reference sequence). The CDR3 has 17 residues.

The rearrangement links TRBV28 to TRBJ2-5; with no DNA, the TCRdb D assignment of TRBD1 cannot be verified. Germline CDR1 and CDR2: MDHEN and SYDVKM. The CDR3 totals 15 residues. CDR3 loop: CASSLAQGSMETQYF.

The chain has TRBV5-1 and TRBJ2-3. Germline V lookup: CDR1 SGHRS, CDR2 YFSETQ. This CDR3 comprises 13 residues. This chain's CDR3 is CASSLVPPDTQYF. Full variable domain (missing parts from reference TRBV5-1 and TRBJ2-3): KAGVTQTPRYLIKTRGQQVTLSCSPISGHRSVSWYQQTPGQGLQFLFEYFSETQRNKGNFPGRFSGRQFSNSRSEMNVSTLELGDSALYLCASSLVPPDTQYFGPGTRLTVL.

The chain joins TRBV20-1 to TRBJ2-4; TCRdb names TRBD1, which stays unverified in the absence of DNA. The germline V gene has CDR1 DFQATT and CDR2 SNEGSKA (reference sequence). CDR3 size: 12 residues. CDR3 sequence: CSARDSAALQYF.

V is TRBV7-9 and J is TRBJ1-1; TCRdb returns TRBD1, unconfirmable since there is no DNA. Germline V gives CDR1 SEHNR, CDR2 FQNEAQ (reference sequence). The CDR3 loop spans 13 amino acids. The CDR3 reads CASSLERGREAFF.

The chain uses TRBV29-1 and TRBJ2-5; the TCRdb call, TRBD2, lacks DNA for checking. Germline-derived CDR1 and CDR2 are SQVTM and ANQGSEA. CDR3 length: 14 amino acids. CDR3 sequence: CSVEGSGTQETQYF.

The chain carries TRBV20-1 and TRBJ1-5; TCRdb's assignment of TRBD1 cannot be checked, as there is no DNA. The germline V gene encodes CDR1 DFQATT and CDR2 SNEGSKA (reference sequence). The CDR3 is 15 residues long. The CDR3 region is CSARENRGRGQPQHF.

The chain links TRBV5-1 to TRBJ2-7; TCRdb reports TRBD2, a call that lacks DNA to check it against. The V gene's germline CDR1 is SGHRS and CDR2 YFSETQ. The CDR3 consists of 15 residues. CDR3 protein: CASSLAPGGVYEQYF.

The J gene is TRBJ2-7, the V gene TRBV7-9; the D gene TCRdb calls, TRBD1, cannot be checked with no DNA. The length of the CDR3 is 12 residues. Per germline, CDR1 SEHNR and CDR2 FQNEAQ (reference sequence). CDR3 in amino acids: CASSNRGDEQYF.

The J gene is TRBJ2-1, the V gene TRBV19; without DNA, the TCRdb call of TRBD1 cannot be checked. The CDR3 runs 15 residues. CDR1 is LNHDA and CDR2 is SQIVND in the germline V gene (reference sequence). The CDR3 loop reads CASSPRWGSYNEQFF.

The CDR3 is CASSGLPVPDTQYF. V and J are TRBV6-1 and TRBJ2-3. The CDR3 is 14 residues long. Germline CDR1 reads MNHNS; CDR2 reads SASEGT.

The CDR3 here is CASSPIGTFTGELFF. This chain connects TRBV27 to TRBJ2-2. The CDR3 has 15 residues. Germline CDR1 is MNHEY and CDR2 is SMNVEV (reference sequence).

The chain combines TRBV12-3 or TRBV12-4 with TRBJ2-1; TCRdb picks TRBD2, but there is no DNA to check that call. The CDR3 runs to 14 residues. CDR3 sequence: CASSLLAGGGEQFF.

The V and J genes are TRBV7-9 and TRBJ2-7; the TCRdb D gene call, TRBD1, has no DNA to confirm it. Germline values: CDR1 SEHNR, CDR2 FQNEAQ (reference sequence). The CDR3 is made up of 15 amino acids. This CDR3 is CASSPLRDSTYEQYF.

The chain employs TRBV19 and TRBJ2-7; TCRdb's D call of TRBD2 is untestable without DNA. The CDR3 is made up of 15 amino acids. The germline V gene has CDR1 LNHDA and CDR2 SQIVND (reference sequence). CDR3 loop: CASSPSGRANYEQYF.

The CDR3 sequence is CASSHQTGVGDEQYF. The chain combines TRBV3-1 with TRBJ2-7; the TCRdb call, TRBD1, lacks DNA for checking. The V gene's germline CDR1 is LGHDT and CDR2 YNNKEL (reference sequence). The CDR3 totals 15 residues.

The J gene is TRBJ2-5, the V gene TRBV12-3 or TRBV12-4; as DNA is missing, the TRBD1 call by TCRdb cannot be tested. CDR3 length: 12 amino acids. This CDR3 reads CASSSREETQYF.

The chain carries TRBV5-1 and TRBJ1-2; TCRdb proposes TRBD1, but this gene call is untestable without DNA. The V gene's germline CDR1 is SGHRS and CDR2 YFSETQ. The CDR3 loop spans 15 amino acids. CDR3 amino acids: CASSKAPQGDYGYTF.